Following are 6 T cell receptor beta chains from one sample sequenced in a study of blood T cell repertoires in COVID-19. Profiling relied on immunoSEQ multiplex PCR, and the TCRdb table lists in-frame clones only, not all of them. The sample has 150,000 to 200,000 clones; roughly 85% are singletons. The sample comprised peripheral blood. Receptors originate from an older woman with acute or convalescent COVID-19.

This clone showed up many times. The CDR3 is CASSPPGTGGYGYTF. In nucleotides, the CDR3 is TGTGCCAGCAGCCCCCCAGGAACAGGGGGGTATGGCTACACCTTC. The chain carries TRBV7-9 and TRBJ1-2; 8 bases agree with TRBD1. Germline V gene lookup returns CDR1 SEHNR and CDR2 FQNEAQ (reference sequence). With 5 bases clipped from V and 5 bases from J, the junction kept 10 bases outside the gene matches. The CDR3 extends over 15 amino acids.

This chain joins TRBV7-2 and TRBJ2-3; no clear D gene. The CDR3 loop spans 14 amino acids. CDR1 and CDR2 from the germline V gene are SGHTA and FQGNSA. V lost 1 base and J 6 bases, leaving 11 bases between the germline ends. The CDR3 reads CASSLVPPRDTQYF. The CDR3, as DNA: TGTGCCAGCAGCTTAGTACCCCCCCGGGATACGCAGTATTTT.

The chain couples TRBV19 to TRBJ1-5, with TRBD1 as a possible D gene (6 bases). Germline loops: CDR1 LNHDA, CDR2 SQIVND (reference sequence). The CDR3 consists of 15 residues. V lost 6 bases to trimming and J lost 3 bases, with 15 bases between them. For the CDR3, the DNA is TGTGCCAGTAGGCCGGGACACTCGTTCAATCAGCCCCAGCATTTT. This translates into CASRPGHSFNQPQHF.

The gene calls are TRBV27 and TRBJ2-1, with 11 bases matching TRBD2. CDR1 and CDR2 (germline): MNHEY, SMNVEV (reference sequence). The V gene end was trimmed by 4 bases and the J gene end by 4 bases; junction bases not matched to a gene: 6. CDR3 length: 16 residues. The CDR3 nucleotides read TGTGCCAGCAGTTGGACTAGCGGGCTAGGTTACAATGAGCAGTTCTTC. Its translation: CASSWTSGLGYNEQFF.

The sample holds one count of this clone. This rearrangement joins TRBV7-6 to TRBJ1-4; weak D call: TRBD1 (5 bases). The CDR3 has 14 residues. Trimming stripped 5 bases from V and 8 bases from J, with 15 bases between. Germline CDR1 is SGHVS and CDR2 is FNYEAQ. This chain's CDR3 is CASSLREVREKLFF. The CDR3 DNA follows: TGTGCCAGCAGCCTCAGGGAGGTTCGGGAAAAACTGTTTTTT. The variable domain in full, with the rest retrieved from reference TRBV7-6 and TRBJ1-4, is GAGVSQSPRYKVTKRGQDVALRCDPISGHVSLYWYRQALGQGPEFLTYFNYEAQQDKSGLPNDRFSAERPEGSISTLTIQRTEQRDSAMYRCASSLREVREKLFFGSGTQLSVL.

This clone was seen more than once but under ten times. V and J are TRBV6-1 and TRBJ1-2; 7 bases map to TRBD1. The germline gives CDR1 MNHNS, CDR2 SASEGT. Trimming removed 2 bases from V and 6 bases from J; junction bases left unmatched: 6. The CDR3 is 14 amino acids. The CDR3 coding sequence is TGTGCCAGCAGTGAACACAGGGGACGGGATGGCTACACCTTC. It translates to CASSEHRGRDGYTF.